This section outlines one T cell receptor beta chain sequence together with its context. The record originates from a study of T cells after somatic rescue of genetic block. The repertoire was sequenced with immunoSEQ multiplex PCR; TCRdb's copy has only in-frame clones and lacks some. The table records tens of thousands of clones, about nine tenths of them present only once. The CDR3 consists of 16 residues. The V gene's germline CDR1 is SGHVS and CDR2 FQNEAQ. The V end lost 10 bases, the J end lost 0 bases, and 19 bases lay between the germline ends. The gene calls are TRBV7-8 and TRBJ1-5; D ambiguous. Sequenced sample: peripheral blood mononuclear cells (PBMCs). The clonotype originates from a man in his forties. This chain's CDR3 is CATSLRTDYSNQPQHF. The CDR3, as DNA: TGTGCCACTTCACTCCGGACGGACTATAGCAATCAGCCCCAGCATTTT.